This T cell receptor beta chain was sequenced during a study of molecular identifiers for immune sequencing clone quantification. TCRdb re-called the PCR reads with MiXCR, one entry per CDR3 protein. The data contain over 550,000 distinct CDR3 sequences, about 25% of them seen just once; the ten biggest clones take up 0.7% to 0.95%. Per the germline V gene, CDR1 is PRHDT and CDR2 is FYEKMQ (reference sequence). This CDR3 has 15 residues. V was pared by 5 bases and J by 2 bases, with 13 bases between. Naive CD8 T cells were sorted as CD8+CD4-CCR7+CD45RA+. The chain joins TRBV13 to TRBJ2-1; D may correspond to TRBD1 or TRBD2 (5 bases each). The TCR sequence derives from a human donor in good health. Some libraries in this study had Jurkat cell RNA spiked in. The sequenced material came from naive CD8+ T cells from blood, with Jurkat cell RNA spiked in. Indicated subset: FACS-sorted CD8+CD4-CCR7+CD45RA+ naive T cells. CDR3: CASSTRDVPYNEQFF. In nucleotides, the CDR3 is TGTGCCAGCAGCACCCGGGACGTTCCCTACAATGAGCAGTTCTTC.